This is a list of T cell receptor beta chains from one sample in a study of human T cells and chemical hapten exposure. A single record per CDR3 protein comes from TCRdb applying MiXCR to the RACE reads. Here the sample spans about 62,000 distinct CDR3 sequences, roughly 6.7% being singletons. The starting material was whole blood, obtained in connection with sensitization to the hapten diphenylcyclopropenone (DPC). Every receptor here comes from a woman aged 25 to 45 with alopecia areata. Some clones in this sample may be carry-over from other donors' samples. CDR3s include the opening cysteine and the closing phenylalanine or tryptophan. A D gene is named only where the DNA matches it firmly. Some rows have no size entry. The others give once, few or many, or a class for an expanded clone.

V	J	size	D	CDR3	DNA
TRBV7-9	TRBJ1-1	many	.	CASSLAENTEAFF	TGTGCCAGCAGCTTGGCCGAGAACACTGAAGCTTTCTTT
TRBV5-1	TRBJ1-5	few	TRBD1	CASSLEGGSNQPQHF	TGCGCCAGCAGCTTGGAAGGGGGCAGCAATCAGCCCCAGCATTTT
TRBV6-1	TRBJ1-1	.	.	CASGIEAFF	TGTGCCAGCGGGATTGAAGCTTTCTTT
TRBV29-1	TRBJ2-6	many	.	CSVTDRGANVLTF	TGCAGCGTCACTGATCGCGGGGCCAACGTCCTGACTTTC
TRBV7-2	TRBJ1-3	many	.	CASSRRTGLGQGTFSGNTIYF	TGTGCCAGCAGCCGACGCACAGGGCTTGGGCAGGGTACATTCTCTGGAAACACCATATATTTT
TRBV2	TRBJ1-2	few	.	CASSKSTGYYGYTF	TGTGCCAGCAGTAAATCGACAGGCTACTATGGCTACACCTTC
TRBV6-6	TRBJ1-4	few	.	CASRQGGREKLFF	TGTGCCAGCAGACAGGGTGGAAGGGAAAAACTGTTTTTT
TRBV2	TRBJ2-1	many	TRBD1	CASRFPGQGLNEQFF	TGTGCCAGCAGATTTCCGGGACAGGGATTGAATGAGCAGTTCTTC
TRBV7-8	TRBJ1-1	many	.	CASSLQGRAPNTEAFF	TGTGCCAGCAGCTTACAGGGTAGAGCTCCGAACACTGAAGCTTTCTTT
TRBV5-6	TRBJ1-3	many	TRBD1	CASSSRTGESRFPGNTIYF	TGTGCCAGCAGCTCCAGGACAGGGGAGTCCCGATTTCCAGGGAACACCATATATTTT
TRBV30	TRBJ1-5	many	.	CAWTTESNQPQHF	TGTGCCTGGACGACCGAGAGCAATCAGCCCCAGCATTTT
TRBV7-2	TRBJ2-2	many	.	CASSFYGMNTGELFF	TGTGCCAGCAGCTTCTACGGGATGAACACCGGGGAGCTGTTTTTT
TRBV29-1	TRBJ1-1	many	.	CSVNLQWGNTEAFF	TGCAGCGTAAATCTACAGTGGGGGAACACTGAAGCTTTCTTT
TRBV9	TRBJ1-6	few	TRBD1	CASSVQTGSNSPLHF	TGTGCCAGCAGCGTCCAGACAGGGTCCAATTCACCCCTCCACTTT
TRBV20-1	TRBJ1-2	many	.	CSAKRDPPYNGYTF	TGCAGTGCGAAACGGGACCCCCCATACAATGGCTACACCTTC
TRBV12-3/TRBV12-4	TRBJ2-1	many	TRBD2	CASRTSGGTYNEQFF	TGTGCCAGCAGAACAAGCGGGGGGACTTACAATGAGCAGTTCTTC
TRBV1	TRBJ2-7	many	.	CTSSQDGAAGGYEQYF	TGCACCAGCAGCCAAGATGGAGCAGCGGGGGGCTACGAGCAGTACTTC
TRBV12-3/TRBV12-4	TRBJ1-3	few	.	CASSLAPVWGISGNTIYF	TGTGCCAGCAGTTTAGCCCCTGTTTGGGGGATCTCTGGAAACACCATATATTTT
TRBV20-1	TRBJ1-1	many	.	CSACRANTEAFF	TGCAGTGCATGCAGGGCGAACACTGAAGCTTTCTTT
TRBV4-2	TRBJ2-1	many	.	CASSQELLGGGLGNEQFF	TGTGCCAGCAGCCAAGAATTATTAGGAGGGGGCCTTGGCAATGAGCAGTTCTTC
TRBV11-2	TRBJ1-1	many	TRBD1	CASSSDRSTEAFF	TGTGCCAGCAGCTCGGACAGGTCCACTGAAGCTTTCTTT
TRBV12-5	TRBJ1-5	many	TRBD1	CASGRTGLQPQHF	TGTGCTAGTGGAAGGACAGGGCTTCAGCCCCAGCATTTT
TRBV27	TRBJ1-1	many	TRBD1	CASRNSGQGSTEAFF	TGTGCCAGCAGAAATTCCGGACAGGGAAGTACTGAAGCTTTCTTT
TRBV15	TRBJ2-7	few	.	CATSREGFGGEQYF	TGTGCCACCAGCAGAGAAGGTTTCGGCGGGGAGCAGTACTTC
TRBV7-8	TRBJ1-1	many	.	CASSLEGEAFF	TGTGCCAGCAGCTTAGAAGGTGAAGCTTTCTTT
TRBV6-1	TRBJ1-1	many	TRBD1	CASSTNGQGRAEAFF	TGTGCCAGCAGCACAAACGGACAGGGCCGGGCTGAAGCTTTCTTT
TRBV7-2	TRBJ1-1	few	TRBD1	CASSLVVGQGIWTEAFF	TGTGCCAGCAGCTTAGTCGTCGGACAGGGGATATGGACTGAAGCTTTCTTT
TRBV29-1	TRBJ2-7	many	TRBD1	CSVDGTGESLREQYF	TGCAGCGTCGACGGGACAGGGGAGTCCCTACGGGAGCAGTACTTC
TRBV12-3/TRBV12-4	TRBJ1-5	many	TRBD1	CASRPDRANQPQHF	TGTGCCAGCAGACCCGACAGGGCTAATCAGCCCCAGCATTTT
TRBV7-9	TRBJ1-4	many	TRBD1	CASSFALRTGNEKLFF	TGTGCCAGCAGCTTTGCCCTAAGGACAGGGAATGAAAAACTGTTTTTT
TRBV6-2/TRBV6-3	TRBJ2-3	many	.	CASSLTTPHTQYF	TGTGCCAGCAGCTTAACGACCCCACATACGCAGTATTTT
TRBV2	TRBJ2-6	many	.	CASIEFSGANVLTF	TGTGCCAGCATCGAATTCTCTGGGGCCAACGTCCTGACTTTC
TRBV5-1	TRBJ1-1	many	TRBD1	CASSFQGESAFF	TGCGCCAGCAGCTTCCAGGGGGAGAGCGCTTTCTTT
TRBV15	TRBJ1-6	many	.	CATSGRGYNSPLHF	TGTGCCACCAGCGGCAGGGGTTATAATTCACCCCTCCACTTT
TRBV18	TRBJ2-3	many	.	CASSPLDGTDTQYF	TGTGCCAGCTCACCTCTAGACGGCACAGATACGCAGTATTTT
TRBV7-2	TRBJ2-3	.	TRBD1	CASSPGTGGGDTQYF	TGTGCCAGCAGCCCTGGGACAGGGGGGGGAGATACGCAGTATTTT
TRBV5-4	TRBJ1-4	few	.	CASSLGQSATNEKLFF	TGTGCCAGCAGCTTGGGACAGAGCGCAACTAATGAAAAACTGTTTTTT
TRBV20-1	TRBJ1-1	many	.	CSATPDLNTEAFF	TGCAGTGCTACCCCAGACTTGAACACTGAAGCTTTCTTT
TRBV14	TRBJ1-2	.	.	CASSQDIGHNYCYTF	TGTGCCAGCAGCCAAGATATAGGACACAACTATTGCTACACCTTC
TRBV5-1	TRBJ2-7	many	.	CASSLGGTGYYEQYF	TGCGCCAGCAGCTTGGGTGGCACGGGATACTACGAGCAGTACTTC
TRBV20-1	TRBJ1-1	many	TRBD1	CSAHLGTGYGAFF	TGCAGTGCCCACCTCGGGACAGGGTACGGGGCTTTCTTT
TRBV9	TRBJ2-1	many	TRBD2	CASSVRTSGGRRDEQFF	TGTGCCAGCAGCGTAAGGACTAGCGGGGGGAGGCGGGATGAGCAGTTCTTC
TRBV7-3	TRBJ1-4	many	.	CASSLFSGKLEEKLFF	TGTGCCAGCAGCTTATTCTCTGGGAAGTTAGAGGAAAAACTGTTTTTT
TRBV5-1	TRBJ2-3	many	.	CASSSQTGAYTDTQYF	TGCGCCAGCAGCTCGCAGACGGGGGCCTACACAGATACGCAGTATTTT